This T cell receptor (beta chain) came from a study of Graves' ophthalmopathy and Graves' hyperthyroidism. The overall study: Upon initial diagnosis and before any treatment, peripheral blood was collected.

Study-wide points: The model predicted ophthalmopathy progression with 60% to 71% sensitivity and less than 85% specificity.

Stable hyperthyroidism meant no progression to ophthalmopathy within 18 months of follow-up. On this clonotype: Antigen unknown.

Amplification of TCR beta CDR3 regions used RNA transcripts. Second-round multiplex PCR came after a first-round RT-PCR that employed HTBI primers. TCRdb fed the multiplex PCR reads into MiXCR, producing one record per CDR3 protein. The data show just over 600,000 distinct CDR3 sequences, approximately 22% seen once. The receptor comes from a woman under 30 with stable Graves' hyperthyroidism. Some clones in this sample may be carry-over from other donors' samples. Input material: peripheral blood.

The CDR3 sequence: CASSIRTGGLGETQYF. In DNA form, the CDR3 reads TGCGCCAGCAGCATTCGGACAGGGGGTCTTGGAGAGACCCAGTACTTC. The V call is TRBV5-1, the J call TRBJ2-5, with 10 nucleotides matching TRBD1. The CDR3 runs 16 residues. Germline V gene data show CDR1 as SGHRS and CDR2 as YFSETQ. V lost 4 bases and J lost 4; bases outside the gene matches: 10.